This TCR beta chain was captured by sequencing in a study of blood T cell repertoires in COVID-19 (dated by TCRdb to about 2020). Concerning the study at large: Samples covering the acute and convalescent phases of COVID-19 were provided by collaborators in the United States, Italy and Spain. The prospective study material was composed of cDNA or gDNA derived from T cells, B-cell-depleted T cells, or PBMCs. The dataset comprised deeply sampled blood TCRbeta repertoires from subjects exposed to, actively infected with, or recovered from COVID-19. The repertoires were released in a freely available public database intended as a resource for research on the immune response to SARS-CoV-2. Samples were obtained from the ongoing ImmuneRACE study (first 160 participants) and from over 1,000 subjects provided by 6 global collaborators. A de-identified subject ID, COVID-19 status, age in years and sex were almost always included in the sample metadata. Where HLA class I and class II types were available, the types were taken from metadata supplied by the sample provider, not from assay-based typing.

Samples from volunteer blood donors who had recovered from COVID-19 were contributed by a second Seattle source. Each collaborating institution followed its own protocols to collect whole blood in K2EDTA tubes. Collaborator samples were shipped for TCRbeta analysis as frozen whole blood, isolated PBMCs, or DNA extracted from either sample type. The investigation overall reported the following: The quantity of clinical and demographic metadata differed by source and by participant and was supplied without curation.

TCRbeta CDR3 regions were amplified from genomic DNA using the immunoSEQ Assay, a bias-controlled multiplex PCR. Regarding the original processing steps: The number of nucleated cells in each sample was estimated from the amplification of reference gene primers within the assay. Sequence reads were collapsed and filtered to measure the absolute abundance of every unique TCRbeta CDR3 rearrangement. For each sample, productive Simpson clonality was calculated by taking the square root of Simpson's diversity index across productive rearrangements. This is the immuneACCESS table as TCRdb keeps it, with only in-frame sequences that have V and J called. A part of the clones is gone; compared with another copy, unresolved V genes explain less than half, and the rest is unexplained. D and trimming come from the DNA, and the V and J calls and clone size come from that table. The sample records about 270,000 clones, 86% of which are singletons. The ten biggest clones cover around 1.6% of the sample.

To note about this clone: Its specific antigen is unknown. The junction and the germline gene differ at one end; a read error may be behind it.

Reading the germline V gene gives CDR1 KGHSH and CDR2 LQKENI. Spanning cysteine to phenylalanine, the CDR3 consists of 15 amino acids. The DNA shown is the 45-base CDR3, in frame from base 1. Specimen: peripheral blood. The sequence was collected from a woman aged 60-75 years who had recovered from COVID-19. The V and J genes are TRBV18 and TRBJ1-5, with 7 middle bases fitting TRBD1. The CDR3 amino acid sequence is: CASSPQPGQDQPQHF. The sequence in DNA is TGTGCCAGCTCCCCACAACCAGGACAGGATCAGCCCCAGCATTTT.